This passage covers 4 T cell receptor delta chains from one sample sequenced in a study of γδ T cells in repeated Plasmodium falciparum infection. Vgamma9/Vdelta2+ and Vdelta2-negative gammadelta T cells were flow-sorted from PBMC for bulk sequencing. TCRdb made new clone calls on the multiplex PCR reads using CATT. This sample has tens of thousands of delta-chain clones, with over 1.5% found just once. What was sequenced was gamma-delta T cells from blood. These receptors originate from a pool of human donors (malaria-infected and uninfected, not separated).

This clone was observed a handful of times. The protein given by TCRdb reflects a much larger clone and differs at residue 11 from this DNA's translation, likely from a read error; the protein shown is the DNA's translation. The chain carries TRDV1 and TRDJ1; D is unclear. TCRdb records no J gene; here it was assigned by comparing the DNA to germline. V was pared by 0 bases and J by 2 bases, with 13 bases between. CDR3 length: 16 residues. Germline-derived CDR1 and CDR2 are TSWWSYY and QGS. The CDR3 coding sequence is TGTGCTCTTGGGGAACTAAGCACCGGGACGACCGATAAACTCATCTTT. This codes for CALGELSTGTTDKLIF.

This clone appeared many times. The rearrangement links TRDV1 to TRDJ1, with TRDD3 identical over 7 bases. Germline values: CDR1 TSWWSYY, CDR2 QGS. The CDR3 extends over 20 amino acids. V trimming: 0 bases; J trimming: 10 bases; junction bases outside the gene matches: 26. The CDR3 bases are TGTGCTCTTGGGGAACTCTGGCTGGGGGTTCCGATACCCTCCGAGTTGAGACTCATCTTT. As protein: CALGELWLGVPIPSELRLIF.

This clone has ten or more counts. It is likely a read error: a sequence one base away is far more abundant. Other DNA sequences in the sample encode the same CDR3. With the J gene uncalled, the V gene is TRDV1; the table calls TRDD3, which could not be checked here. Germline assignment: CDR1 TSWWSYY and CDR2 QGS. There are 17 residues in the CDR3. The CDR3 here is CALGKGPPADGTDKLIF. CDR3 in DNA: TGTGCTCTTGGGAAGGGGCCTCCCGCAGATGGGACCGATAAACTCATCTTC.

This clone was recorded many times. A read error likely explains this, since a far larger clone differs by one base. Other DNA variants within this sample encode the same CDR3. V usage is TRDV2 and J usage is TRDJ1, with 7 bases aligning to TRDD3. The germline V gene has CDR1 GEAIGNYY and CDR2 EKD. The CDR3 runs 17 residues. CDR3 sequence (DNA): TGTGCTTGTGACAACCGCCTACTGGGGTTTAACACCGATAAACTCATCTTT. Translating gives CACDNRLLGFNTDKLIF.